This T cell receptor beta chain was sequenced in a study of identical twins. This clonotype was detected once. Its antigen is unidentified. cDNA carried unique molecular identifiers, and a universal primer site was added by template switching. TCRdb redid the calling of the 5' RACE reads with MiXCR, one entry per CDR3 protein. The sample has some 690,000 distinct CDR3 sequences, around 20% seen once. Trimming pared 5 bases from V and 1 base from J, leaving 14 bases between. This CDR3 contains 15 residues. General study points: A partial confounding effect on zero-insertion analyses could come from invariant MAIT and iNKT cells. Weaker excess twin sharing was observed in beta out-of-frame sequences. Out-of-frame TCR alpha sharing observed in monozygotic twins exceeded model estimates.

These sequences were also reported in another study, on T cells expressing NK-cell markers.

The sequence was collected from a woman in her late teens or twenties in good health. The genes are TRBV12-3 or TRBV12-4 and TRBJ1-1; weak D call: TRBD1 (5 bases). Sequences were obtained from PBMCs. In nucleotides, the CDR3 is TGTGCCAGCAGTGCCTCAGGGTTCGGGAACACTGAAGCTTTCTTT. Its protein product is CASSASGFGNTEAFF.